This TCR beta chain was obtained from a study of blood T cell repertoires in COVID-19. Study in general: Both acute and convalescent COVID-19 samples were obtained from the United States, Italy and Spain. In each case, the material was cDNA or gDNA derived from T cells, B-cell-depleted T cells, or PBMCs.

Libraries were prepared by immunoSEQ multiplex PCR; TCRdb keeps only in-frame clonotypes and omits some of them. The sample carries about 220,000 clones, around 85% recorded once. This clone was seen once. V was clipped by 7 bases and J by 7 bases; unmatched bases: 3. Germline V gene lookup returns CDR1 KGHDR and CDR2 SFDVKD. This CDR3 is 13 amino acids long. The source is a man aged 35-49 years with acute or convalescent COVID-19. The chain recombines TRBV24-1 with TRBJ1-4; 9 bases align to TRBD1. Sequencing was done on a sample of peripheral blood. CDR3 protein: CATRGQGSEKLFF. The DNA for the CDR3 is TGTGCCACCAGAGGACAGGGGAGTGAAAAACTGTTTTTT.